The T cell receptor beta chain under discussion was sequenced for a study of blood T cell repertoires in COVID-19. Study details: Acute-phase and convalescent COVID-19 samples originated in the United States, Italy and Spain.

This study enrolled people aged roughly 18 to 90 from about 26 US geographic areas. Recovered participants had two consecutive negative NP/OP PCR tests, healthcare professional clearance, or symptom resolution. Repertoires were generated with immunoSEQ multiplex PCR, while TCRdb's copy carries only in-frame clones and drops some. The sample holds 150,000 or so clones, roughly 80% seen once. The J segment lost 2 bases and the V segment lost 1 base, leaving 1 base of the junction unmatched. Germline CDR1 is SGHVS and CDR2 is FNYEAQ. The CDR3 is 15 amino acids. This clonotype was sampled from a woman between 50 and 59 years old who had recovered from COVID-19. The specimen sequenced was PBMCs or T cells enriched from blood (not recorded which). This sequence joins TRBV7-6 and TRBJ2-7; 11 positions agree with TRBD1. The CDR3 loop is CASSLEGQGAYEQYF. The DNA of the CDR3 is TGTGCCAGCAGCTTAGAGGGACAGGGGGCCTACGAGCAGTACTTC. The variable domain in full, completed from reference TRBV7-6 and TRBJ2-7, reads GAGVSQSPRYKVTKRGQDVALRCDPISGHVSLYWYRQALGQGPEFLTYFNYEAQQDKSGLPNDRFSAERPEGSISTLTIQRTEQRDSAMYRCASSLEGQGAYEQYFGPGTRLTVT.